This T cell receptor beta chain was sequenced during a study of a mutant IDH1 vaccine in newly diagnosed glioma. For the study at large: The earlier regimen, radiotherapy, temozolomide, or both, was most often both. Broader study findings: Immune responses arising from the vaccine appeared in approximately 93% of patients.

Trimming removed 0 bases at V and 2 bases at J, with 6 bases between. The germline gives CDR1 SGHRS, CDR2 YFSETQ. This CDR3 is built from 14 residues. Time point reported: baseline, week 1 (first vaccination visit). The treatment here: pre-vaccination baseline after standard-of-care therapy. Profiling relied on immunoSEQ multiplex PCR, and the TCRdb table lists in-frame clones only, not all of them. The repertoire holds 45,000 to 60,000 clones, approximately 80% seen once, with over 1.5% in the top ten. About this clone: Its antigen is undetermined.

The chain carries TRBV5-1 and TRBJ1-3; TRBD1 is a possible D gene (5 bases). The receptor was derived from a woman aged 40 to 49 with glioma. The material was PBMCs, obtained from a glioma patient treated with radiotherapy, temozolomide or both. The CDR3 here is CASSLEGPGNTIYF. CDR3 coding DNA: TGCGCCAGCAGCTTGGAGGGGCCTGGAAACACCATATATTTT.